This T cell receptor (beta chain) was captured by sequencing in a study of CD8+CD57+ T cells in acquired aplastic anemia. The CDR3 contains 16 residues. Per germline, CDR1 SGHVS and CDR2 FNYEAQ. Worth noting for this clonotype: A read error may produce the germline difference seen at one junction end.

Genomic DNA provided the template from which TCR beta VDJ and CDR3 profiles were obtained. TCRdb recomputed calls from the reads with MiXCR, one row per CDR3 protein. The sample records around 400,000 distinct CDR3 sequences, 65% to 80% being singletons. The sample consisted of sorted CD4+, CD8+, or CD8+CD57+ T cells (not recorded which) from PBMCs. V usage is TRBV7-6 and J usage is TRBJ2-7, with unresolved D. This receptor was obtained from a human donor in good health, serving as a control. For the CDR3, the DNA is TGTGCCAGCAGTGAAAGAGGTACTAACTCGCCCTACCAGCAGTACTTC. As protein: CASSERGTNSPYQQYF.